A single sample gave rise to the 20 T cell receptor beta chains below, sequenced in a study of blood T cell repertoires in COVID-19. The repertoire was sequenced with immunoSEQ multiplex PCR; TCRdb's copy has only in-frame clones and lacks some. The repertoire holds over 150,000 clones, with 90% to 95% as singletons. Sequenced input: peripheral blood. The receptor set was obtained from a man aged 45-65 years with acute or convalescent COVID-19.

V and J are TRBV11-2 and TRBJ2-5; D gene unclear. The CDR3 totals 11 residues. V lost 1 base and J 5 bases, leaving 2 bases between the germline ends. Germline CDR1 is SGHAT and CDR2 is FQNNGV. CDR3 amino acids: CASSLAETQYF. CDR3 DNA sequence: TGTGCCAGCAGCTTAGCGGAGACCCAGTACTTC.

This chain links TRBV28 with TRBJ1-5; D remains unclear. The germline V gene encodes CDR1 MDHEN and CDR2 SYDVKM. The CDR3 has 15 residues. V lost 5 bases to trimming and J lost 4 bases, with 15 bases between them. The CDR3 sequence: CASSDGGGRNQPQHF. CDR3 DNA sequence: TGTGCCAGCAGTGACGGAGGAGGGCGAAATCAGCCCCAGCATTTT.

This chain joins TRBV28 and TRBJ2-1; 11 bases are a match to TRBD2. The CDR3 consists of 15 residues. Trimming took 2 bases from V and 3 from J; bases not matched to a gene: 0. Germline loops: CDR1 MDHEN, CDR2 SYDVKM. The chain's CDR3 is CASSLGLAGYNEQFF. DNA of the CDR3: TGTGCCAGCAGTTTAGGACTAGCGGGCTACAATGAGCAGTTCTTC.

This chain's CDR3 is CASSADSGTSTDTQYF. For the CDR3, the DNA is TGTGCCAGCAGCGCCGATAGCGGTACTAGCACAGATACGCAGTATTTT. The rearrangement uses TRBV21-1 and TRBJ2-3; TRBD2, the table's D call, lacks a check against the DNA. TRBV21-1 has pseudogene status. This CDR3 region has 16 residues.

This clone was counted between two and nine times. The rearrangement uses TRBV29-1 and TRBJ1-2; D perhaps matches TRBD1 (5 bases). This CDR3 is 15 amino acids long. Trimming pared 5 bases from V and 7 bases from J, leaving 23 bases between. The germline V gene encodes CDR1 SQVTM and CDR2 ANQGSEA. CDR3 coding DNA: TGCAGCGTTATTCGGGGGTCGCAGTTTTGGGGTGGCTACACCTTC. This codes for CSVIRGSQFWGGYTF.

This clone was picked up one time. V is TRBV7-3 and J is TRBJ2-5, with D tentatively TRBD2 (5 bases). Germline CDR1 reads SGHTA; CDR2 reads FQGTGA. The CDR3 consists of 13 residues. The germline V and J ends were trimmed by 4 bases and 2 bases, with 8 bases remaining between them. This chain's CDR3 is CASSSGVQETQYF. The CDR3 region has the DNA TGTGCCAGCAGCTCCGGGGTACAAGAGACCCAGTACTTC.

This chain connects TRBV6-2 or TRBV6-3 to TRBJ2-7; TRBD1 aligns across 11 bases. Germline CDR1 is MNHEY and CDR2 is SVGEGT. Trimming cost V 4 bases and J 5 bases; bases outside gene matches: 4. The CDR3 sequence is 14 residues long. CDR3 bases: TGTGCCAGCAGTTTGGACAGGGGGCTGAACGAGCAGTACGTC. Protein product: CASSLDRGLNEQYV.

A single count supports this clone. The chain employs TRBV3-1 (or the pseudogene TRBV3-2) and TRBJ2-1; 10 bases fit TRBD2. The ends lost 0 bases at V and 8 bases at J; junction bases unmatched: 4. The CDR3 consists of 15 residues. Per the germline V gene, CDR1 is LGHDT and CDR2 is YNNKEL (reference sequence). The DNA of the CDR3 is TGTGCCAGCAGCCAAGAAAGGACTAGCGGTTATGAGCAGTTCTTC. Translation: CASSQERTSGYEQFF.

The chain carries TRBV18 and TRBJ2-2; 7 nucleotides align to TRBD2. The CDR3 length is 15 residues. V was pared by 3 bases and J by 7 bases, with 8 bases of the junction left unmatched. CDR1 and CDR2 (germline): KGHSH, LQKENI. This chain's CDR3 is CASSPAAGVLGELFF. The DNA for the CDR3 is TGTGCCAGCTCACCGGCGGCGGGAGTTCTCGGGGAGCTGTTTTTT.

V and J are TRBV9 and TRBJ2-1; TRBD2 is a possible D gene (6 bases). Germline V gene data show CDR1 as SGDLS and CDR2 as YYNGEE. The CDR3 has 14 residues. V lost 2 bases and J lost 12, with 18 bases in between. CDR3: CASSVDAGAGRQFF. In DNA, the CDR3 is TGTGCCAGCAGCGTCGACGCTGGGGCGGGGCGGCAGTTCTTC.

J is TRBJ1-4 and V is TRBV6-1, with 9 bases aligning to TRBD1. The V and J ends lost 3 bases and 8 bases, in that order; junction bases with no gene match: 10. In germline, CDR1 is MNHNS, CDR2 SASEGT. There are 16 residues in the CDR3. The CDR3 here is CASSDAPWDREEKLFF. For the CDR3, the DNA is TGTGCCAGCAGTGACGCCCCCTGGGACAGGGAAGAAAAACTGTTTTTT.

A single count supports this clone. The CDR3: CASSLDRAQPQHF. The CDR3 coding sequence is TGTGCCAGCAGCCTGGACAGAGCCCAGCCCCAGCATTTT. V usage is TRBV3-1 (or the pseudogene TRBV3-2) and J usage is TRBJ1-5, with D maybe TRBD1 (6 bases). The CDR3 spans 13 residues. The V gene's germline CDR1 is LGHDT and CDR2 YNNKEL (reference sequence). V was clipped by 4 bases and J by 7 bases, with 11 bases between them.

Only a few counts were recorded for this clone. The chain uses TRBV27 and TRBJ2-1; 10 bases align to TRBD2. V was clipped by 2 bases and J by 5 bases; unmatched bases: 3. CDR3 size: 15 residues. Germline-derived CDR1 and CDR2 are MNHEY and SMNVEV (reference sequence). CDR3: CASSLLAGVNNEQFF. The CDR3 DNA reads TGTGCCAGCAGTTTACTAGCGGGAGTAAACAATGAGCAGTTCTTC.

J is TRBJ1-1 and V is TRBV5-4, with 8 bases that match TRBD1. CDR1 and CDR2 from the germline V gene are SGHNT and YYREEE (reference sequence). The junction had 5 bases not matched to a gene; V was cut back by 2 bases and J by 5 bases. The CDR3 runs to 14 residues. For the CDR3, the DNA is TGTGCCAGCAGCTTCAGGGGGCGAGGTACTGAAGCTTTCTTT. This codes for CASSFRGRGTEAFF.

This chain joins TRBV10-1 and TRBJ2-1; maybe TRBD1 (6 bases). The CDR3 consists of 14 residues. Per the germline V gene, CDR1 is WNHNN and CDR2 is SYGVQD (reference sequence). V shed 7 bases and J shed 2 bases, with 12 bases lying between them. In DNA form, the CDR3 reads TGCGCCAGCATGTACAGGGAGCCCTACAATGAGCAGTTCTTC. Protein: CASMYREPYNEQFF.

The chain combines TRBV6-2 or TRBV6-3 with TRBJ2-5, with 11 bases aligning to TRBD2. V shed 4 bases, J shed 1 base, and the junction held 8 bases outside the gene matches. CDR1 and CDR2 from the germline V gene are MNHEY and SVGEGT. This CDR3 comprises 17 residues. The CDR3 DNA follows: TGTGCCAGCAGTTCCTTTACCGGGACTAGCGGCCAAGAGACCCAGTACTTC. This sequence encodes CASSSFTGTSGQETQYF.

The gene calls are TRBV27 and TRBJ2-3, with D possibly TRBD2 on 6 matching bases. V lost 4 bases to trimming and J lost 3 bases, with 14 bases between them. Germline V gives CDR1 MNHEY, CDR2 SMNVEV (reference sequence). There are 15 residues in the CDR3. The CDR3 protein is CASSSQLAGTDTQYF. CDR3 sequence (DNA): TGTGCCAGCAGTTCCCAGCTGGCGGGAACAGATACGCAGTATTTT.

The rearrangement joins TRBV4-1 to TRBJ1-1; 7 bases agree with TRBD1. Germline V CDR1 and CDR2: MGHRA, YSYEKL. This CDR3 contains 12 residues. Written as DNA, the CDR3 is TGCGCGATACAGGGGCTGAACACTGAAGCTTTCTTT. Amino acid sequence: CAIQGLNTEAFF.

The rearrangement links TRBV3-1 (or the pseudogene TRBV3-2) to TRBJ2-1; 10 bases align to TRBD1. The CDR3 is 14 amino acids. Germline V lookup: CDR1 LGHDT, CDR2 YNNKEL (reference sequence). Trimming cost V 4 bases and J 8 bases; bases outside gene matches: 5. In DNA, the CDR3 is TGTGCCAGCAGCCGACAGGGGGCTTACGATGAGCAGTTCTTC. It specifies CASSRQGAYDEQFF.

The gene calls are TRBV24-1 and TRBJ2-7; 8 nucleotides match TRBD1. Looked up from germline, CDR1 is KGHDR and CDR2 is SFDVKD. V lost 0 bases, J lost 3 bases, and 6 bases stayed unmatched. The CDR3 loop spans 16 amino acids. CDR3 region: CATSDLGTGRGYEQYV. In nucleotides, the CDR3 is TGTGCCACCAGTGATTTGGGGACAGGTCGGGGCTACGAGCAGTACGTC.